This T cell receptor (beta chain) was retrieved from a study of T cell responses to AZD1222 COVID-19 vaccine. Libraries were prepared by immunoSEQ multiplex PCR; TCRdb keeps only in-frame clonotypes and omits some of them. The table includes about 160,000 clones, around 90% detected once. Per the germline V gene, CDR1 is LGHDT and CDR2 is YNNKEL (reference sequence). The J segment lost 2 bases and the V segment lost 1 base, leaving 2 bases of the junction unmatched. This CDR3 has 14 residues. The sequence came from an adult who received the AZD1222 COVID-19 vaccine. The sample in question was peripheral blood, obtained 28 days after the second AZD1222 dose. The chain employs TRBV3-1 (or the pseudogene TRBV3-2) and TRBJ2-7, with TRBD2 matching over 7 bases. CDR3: CASSQVAGAYEQYF. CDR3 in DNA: TGTGCCAGCAGCCAAGTGGCGGGGGCCTACGAGCAGTACTTC.